The sequence of this T cell receptor (beta chain) was determined in a study of T cell responses to AZD1222 COVID-19 vaccine. Broader study findings: Donors were mostly white British, more females; clonal diversity possibly underestimated.

With regard to this clone: Antigen: not known.

TCRdb's table, derived via immunoSEQ multiplex PCR, lists solely in-frame clones and lacks some. This table has about 270,000 clones, approximately 94% appearing once. Germline CDR1 reads MNHEY; CDR2 reads SVGAGI. The trim removed 0 bases at V and 8 bases at J, leaving 3 bases unmatched. The CDR3 totals 14 residues. The rearrangement joins TRBV6-5 to TRBJ1-2; 10 nucleotides agree with TRBD1. This material consisted of peripheral blood, taken 28 days after the second AZD1222 dose. The sequence was obtained from an adult who received the AZD1222 COVID-19 vaccine. DNA for the CDR3: TGTGCCAGCAGTTACTCGGGGACAGGGGAAGGCTACACCTTC. Translating gives CASSYSGTGEGYTF.